The 17 T cell receptor beta chains listed next were all sequenced from one sample in a study of beta chain features in type 1 diabetes. The investigators reverse transcribed all of the isolated RNA, so they sequenced expressed TCRB transcripts. This table comes from immunoSEQ multiplex PCR, and its TCRdb copy is limited to in-frame clones, with some not included. The table includes approximately 84,000 clones, around 32% detected once. The sample taken for sequencing was stem cell memory CD4+ T cells from blood. These receptor sequences come from a woman younger than 30 in good health.

This clone was seen a handful of times. The chain is built from TRBV4-2 and TRBJ1-1; TRBD1 agrees at 7 bases. The V gene's germline CDR1 is LGHNA and CDR2 YNFKEQ. The CDR3 consists of 13 residues. The CDR3 bases are TGTGCTTCGGCGGAGGGGGCTAACACTGAAGCTTTCTTT. It encodes CASAEGANTEAFF.

V gene TRBV15 combines with J gene TRBJ2-2, with D possibly being TRBD1 (5 bases). Germline CDR1 reads LNHNV; CDR2 reads YYDKDF (reference sequence). V dropped 5 bases and J dropped 4 bases, with 14 bases sitting between them. This CDR3 comprises 15 residues. In DNA, the CDR3 is TGTGCCACCAGCCCAGGGATAGGGATCACCGGGGAGCTGTTTTTT. It translates to CATSPGIGITGELFF. The full variable domain, completed using reference TRBV15 and TRBJ2-2, is DAMVIQNPRYQVTQFGKPVTLSCSQTLNHNVMYWYQQKSSQAPKLLFHYYDKDFNNEADTPDNFQSRRPNTSFCFLDIRSPGLGDTAMYLCATSPGIGITGELFFGEGSRLTVL.

This clone appeared a few times. The rearrangement uses TRBV5-1 and TRBJ1-2, with 8 bases identical to TRBD1. Germline CDR1 is SGHRS and CDR2 is YFSETQ. There are 15 residues in the CDR3. V gave up 0 bases and J gave up 7 bases; unmatched junction bases: 8. CDR3 region: CASSLDRGEFFGYTF. In DNA form, the CDR3 reads TGCGCCAGCAGCTTGGACAGGGGGGAGTTCTTTGGCTACACCTTC.

The chain has TRBV5-1 and TRBJ2-1; 12 bases align to TRBD2. This CDR3 comprises 15 residues. The germline gives CDR1 SGHRS, CDR2 YFSETQ. V lost 2 bases, J lost 8 bases, and 5 bases stayed unmatched. CDR3 sequence: CASSFGLAGLDEQFF. The DNA for the CDR3 is TGCGCCAGCAGCTTCGGACTAGCGGGGCTAGATGAGCAGTTCTTC.

This clone was seen only a few times. The chain recombines TRBV30 with TRBJ2-5, with 7 bases fitting TRBD1. V was clipped by 1 base and J by 5 bases; unmatched bases: 7. The CDR3 loop spans 14 amino acids. Germline V gene lookup returns CDR1 GTSNPN and CDR2 SVGIG (reference sequence). This chain's CDR3 is CAWSGRGRWETQYF. In nucleotides, the CDR3 is TGTGCCTGGAGTGGAAGGGGGCGCTGGGAGACCCAGTACTTC.

V is TRBV11-2 and J is TRBJ1-2; 9 nucleotides align to TRBD1. Per germline, CDR1 SGHAT and CDR2 FQNNGV. Trimming took 5 bases from V and 7 from J; bases not matched to a gene: 8. There are 14 residues in the CDR3. CDR3 loop: CASSQDRGNGGYTF. The CDR3 DNA is TGTGCCAGCAGCCAGGACAGGGGCAACGGTGGCTACACCTTC.

CDR3 DNA: TGTGCCAGCAGCATCTCGACAGGGTCCCAAGAGACCCAGTACTTC. The encoded protein is CASSISTGSQETQYF. V gene TRBV5-4 combines with J gene TRBJ2-5; TRBD1 matches 7 bases. The CDR3 is made up of 15 amino acids. With V trimmed by 4 bases and J by 1 base, 7 bases remained unmatched. Germline V CDR1 and CDR2: SGHNT, YYREEE (reference sequence).

This clone was picked up a small number of times. The chain links TRBV18 to TRBJ1-5; the D gene is possibly TRBD1 (6 bases). V lost 4 bases, J lost 6 bases, and 16 bases lay in between. Germline CDR1 reads KGHSH; CDR2 reads LQKENI. The CDR3 consists of 15 residues. CDR3 DNA: TGTGCCAGCTCACTCAACAGGGAAAGAGGTCAGCCCCAGCATTTT. As protein: CASSLNRERGQPQHF.

In its sample, this clone was seen a few times. The V call is TRBV7-9, the J call TRBJ2-1, with D possibly being TRBD2 (6 bases). The CDR3 loop spans 14 amino acids. Per the germline V gene, CDR1 is SEHNR and CDR2 is FQNEAQ (reference sequence). The V end lost 1 base, the J end lost 3 bases, and 7 bases lay between the germline ends. The chain's CDR3 is CASSLGGIYNEQFF. The CDR3, as DNA: TGTGCCAGCAGCTTAGGCGGGATCTACAATGAGCAGTTCTTC.

Only a few counts were recorded for this clone. The gene calls are TRBV11-2 and TRBJ2-7; 10 positions agree with TRBD1. Per the germline V gene, CDR1 is SGHAT and CDR2 is FQNNGV. With V trimmed by 5 bases and J by 4 bases, 8 bases remained unmatched. The CDR3 has 15 residues. The CDR3 DNA reads as TGTGCCAGCAGCCGACCGGGACAGGGGCAGTACGAGCAGTACTTC. Its translation: CASSRPGQGQYEQYF. Using reference TRBV11-2 and TRBJ2-7 for the parts outside the CDR3, the full variable domain is EAGVAQSPRYKIIEKRQSVAFWCNPISGHATLYWYQQILGQGPKLLIQFQNNGVVDDSQLPKDRFSAERLKGVDSTLKIQPAKLEDSAVYLCASSRPGQGQYEQYFGPGTRLTVT.

J is TRBJ1-1 and V is TRBV5-1; maybe TRBD1 (5 bases). In germline, CDR1 is SGHRS, CDR2 YFSETQ. V shed 1 base and J shed 6 bases, with 10 bases lying between them. This CDR3 is 13 amino acids long. The CDR3 bases are TGCGCCAGCAGCTTGTCGGGGGATGCTGAAGCTTTCTTT. Translation: CASSLSGDAEAFF.

V is TRBV7-2 and J is TRBJ2-7; a possible D gene is TRBD2 (7 bases). This CDR3 region has 15 residues. The germline CDR1 and CDR2 sequences are SGHTA and FQGNSA. V gave up 3 bases and J gave up 4 bases, with 16 bases separating them. The CDR3 here is CASSLPAGARYEQYF. The CDR3 DNA follows: TGTGCCAGCAGCTTGCCGGCGGGGGCTCGGTACGAGCAGTACTTC.

This clone was recorded a few times. CDR3 protein: CASSLGTANYGYTF. CDR3 bases: TGTGCCAGCAGCTTAGGTACAGCTAACTATGGCTACACCTTC. The rearrangement links TRBV13 to TRBJ1-2; no clear D gene. The CDR3 sequence is 14 residues long. Germline loops: CDR1 PRHDT, CDR2 FYEKMQ (reference sequence). V lost 0 bases and J lost 0, with 5 bases in between.

The CDR3: CASGTRYGYTF. The DNA of the CDR3 is TGTGCCAGCGGGACACGCTATGGCTACACCTTC. The V gene is TRBV18, the J gene TRBJ1-2; TRBD1 is a possible D gene (6 bases). Germline-derived CDR1 and CDR2 are KGHSH and LQKENI. The CDR3 sequence is 11 residues long. Deletions cut 8 bases from V and 4 bases from J, with 8 bases between.

The V call is TRBV4-1, the J call TRBJ2-1, with 7 bases identical to TRBD2. This CDR3 has 18 amino acids. The germline gives CDR1 MGHRA, CDR2 YSYEKL. Trimming at V came to 4 bases and at J to 0 bases, leaving 12 bases not matched to a gene. The CDR3 is CASSPTGGSPSSYNEQFF. For the CDR3, the DNA is TGCGCCAGCAGCCCCACTGGCGGGAGCCCGAGCTCCTACAATGAGCAGTTCTTC.

V gene TRBV7-2 combines with J gene TRBJ1-5; tentative D call: TRBD1 (5 bases). CDR3 size: 14 residues. Germline V gene sequence: CDR1 SGHTA, CDR2 FQGNSA. Trimming pared 6 bases from V and 3 bases from J, leaving 12 bases between. DNA of the CDR3: TGTGCCAGCAGTCGCGACAGTTACAATCAGCCCCAGCATTTT. Amino acids: CASSRDSYNQPQHF.

The chain joins TRBV11-2 to TRBJ2-3; TRBD1 matches 8 bases. V trimming: 7 bases; J trimming: 6 bases; junction bases outside the gene matches: 9. This CDR3 region has 14 residues. Germline CDR1 and CDR2: SGHAT and FQNNGV. The CDR3 DNA reads as TGTGCCAGCACCAACCCCAGGGGGCGCGATACGCAGTATTTT. It encodes CASTNPRGRDTQYF.